The 32 T cell receptor beta chains in this list originate from one sample, sequenced in a study of blood T cell repertoires in COVID-19. Assay used: immunoSEQ multiplex PCR; TCRdb lists only in-frame clones, some missing. The table includes approximately 150,000 clones, over 65% detected once. The specimen was peripheral blood. The receptors originated from a man aged 65-85 years with acute or convalescent COVID-19.

The chain uses TRBV14 and TRBJ2-3; D not certain. The CDR3 runs 13 residues. Germline V gene sequence: CDR1 SGHDN, CDR2 FVKESK. Trimming pared 3 bases from V and 0 bases from J, leaving 4 bases between. This CDR3 is CASSQTSTDTQYF. CDR3 coding DNA: TGTGCCAGCAGCCAGACTAGCACAGATACGCAGTATTTT. The whole variable domain, filled in from reference TRBV14 and TRBJ2-3, reads EAGVTQFPSHSVIEKGQTVTLRCDPISGHDNLYWYRRVMGKEIKFLLHFVKESKQDESGMPNNRFLAERTGGTYSTLKVQPAELEDSGVYFCASSQTSTDTQYFGPGTRLTVL.

The chain carries TRBV11-2 and TRBJ1-1; D gene uncertain. The CDR3 covers 12 residues. V was shortened by 5 bases and J by 5 bases, with 9 bases between the two germline ends. CDR1 and CDR2 (germline): SGHAT, FQNNGV. The CDR3 loop is CASSVQSTEAFF. CDR3 DNA: TGTGCCAGCAGCGTACAGAGTACTGAAGCTTTCTTT.

As concerns this clone: The junction shows a germline mismatch at one end, possibly a read error. Additional DNA sequences in this sample encode the identical CDR3. The V call is TRBV3-1 (or the pseudogene TRBV3-2), the J call TRBJ2-7; D is unclear. The V gene's germline CDR1 is LGHDT and CDR2 YNNKEL (reference sequence). The CDR3 sequence is 11 residues long. The CDR3 DNA is TGCGCCAGCAGCCGCGGTTACGAGCAGTACTTC. Translated, it gives CASSRGYEQYF.

CDR3 sequence reads: CASSLAGTANTGELFF. The CDR3 nucleotides read TGCGCCAGCAGCTTGGCAGGGACAGCCAACACCGGGGAGCTGTTTTTT. V and J are TRBV5-1 and TRBJ2-2; 7 nucleotides agree with TRBD1. The CDR3 is 16 amino acids. Germline V gene lookup returns CDR1 SGHRS and CDR2 YFSETQ. Germline trimming cut 0 bases from V and 2 bases from J; bases unmatched to any gene: 4. The variable domain in full, with the rest retrieved from reference TRBV5-1 and TRBJ2-2, is KAGVTQTPRYLIKTRGQQVTLSCSPISGHRSVSWYQQTPGQGLQFLFEYFSETQRNKGNFPGRFSGRQFSNSRSEMNVSTLELGDSALYLCASSLAGTANTGELFFGEGSRLTVL.

In regard to this clone: Sequence at one end of the junction differs from germline and may be a read error. The chain is built from TRBV28 and TRBJ2-7, with D possibly TRBD2 on 5 matching bases. Germline-derived CDR1 and CDR2 are MDHEN and SYDVKM. The CDR3 length is 14 residues. The CDR3 DNA reads as TGTGCCAGCAGTTTATCTGGCCTAGCCAGCCATGTCTCTTTC. This codes for CASSLSGLASHVSF.

The chain carries TRBV30 and TRBJ1-4; 7 bases line up with TRBD1. This CDR3 region has 12 residues. The ends lost 8 bases at V and 5 bases at J; junction bases unmatched: 5. Germline V CDR1 and CDR2: GTSNPN, SVGIG (reference sequence). The chain's CDR3 is CARTGENEKLFF. The CDR3, as DNA: TGTGCCAGAACAGGGGAGAATGAAAAACTGTTTTTT.

The V and J genes are TRBV6-5 and TRBJ1-1; TRBD1 is a possible D gene (6 bases). Germline loops: CDR1 MNHEY, CDR2 SVGAGI. The CDR3 length is 14 residues. Trimming stripped 4 bases from V and 2 bases from J, with 11 bases between. The CDR3 is CASSSGDTNTEAFF. CDR3 DNA: TGTGCCAGCAGTTCTGGGGACACCAACACTGAAGCTTTCTTT.

This clone appeared a few times. The chain combines TRBV5-4 with TRBJ1-3; D is perhaps TRBD1 (6 bases). Germline V gene data show CDR1 as SGHNT and CDR2 as YYREEE (reference sequence). V gave up 2 bases and J gave up 4 bases, with 16 bases separating them. The CDR3 length is 16 residues. Here the CDR3 DNA reads TGTGCCAGCAGCTTTCAGGGGTCGGCGGGCGGAAACACCATATATTTT. Its translation is CASSFQGSAGGNTIYF.

This clone has just one count. CDR3 DNA sequence: TGTGCCAGCAACAGGGGTGGGGGCAATCAGCCCCAGCATTTT. Translated: CASNRGGGNQPQHF. The gene calls are TRBV2 and TRBJ1-5, with 7 positions matching TRBD1. Germline V gene sequence: CDR1 SNHLY, CDR2 FYNNEI. The CDR3 runs to 14 residues. Losses at the gene ends were 7 bases for V and 2 bases for J; bases not matched to a gene: 5.

This clone was counted between two and nine times. The chain has TRBV5-1 and TRBJ2-3, with 7 positions matching TRBD1. The CDR3 covers 15 residues. With 2 bases clipped from V and 2 bases from J, the junction kept 5 bases outside the gene matches. Germline lookup yields CDR1 SGHRS and CDR2 YFSETQ. For the CDR3, the DNA is TGCGCCAGCAGCTTTCAGACAGGGCCCACAGATACGCAGTATTTT. This sequence encodes CASSFQTGPTDTQYF.

This clone is a singleton in its sample. The J gene is TRBJ2-1, the V gene TRBV5-1; TRBD2 is a possible D gene (5 bases). With 5 bases removed from V and 4 bases from J, the gap between germline ends came to 13 bases. Looked up from germline, CDR1 is SGHRS and CDR2 is YFSETQ. The CDR3 covers 14 residues. CDR3 nucleotides: TGCGCCAGCAGTCATCGCCGGGAATACAATGAGCAGTTCTTC. Its translation is CASSHRREYNEQFF.

This chain joins TRBV19 and TRBJ2-3; 7 nucleotides agree with TRBD2. From germline, CDR1 is LNHDA and CDR2 SQIVND (reference sequence). V trimming: 1 base; J trimming: 6 bases; junction bases outside the gene matches: 16. This CDR3 spans 18 amino acids. The CDR3 here is CASSIGDGAGAILDTQYF. The CDR3 DNA reads as TGTGCCAGTAGTATAGGAGATGGGGCGGGAGCCATTCTGGATACGCAGTATTTT.

The DNA for the CDR3 is TGTGCCAGCAGCCAGATCGAATTCGGGGACTACACCTTC. It yields the protein CASSQIEFGDYTF. The chain uses TRBV3-1 (or the pseudogene TRBV3-2) and TRBJ1-2; D is unresolved. CDR1 is LGHDT, CDR2 YNNKEL, per germline (reference sequence). Trimming pared 3 bases from V and 10 bases from J, leaving 15 bases between. CDR3 length: 13 amino acids.

This clone has a handful of counts. The chain joins TRBV29-1 to TRBJ1-2; D is unclear. The CDR3 is 12 residues long. V lost 4 bases to trimming and J lost 2 bases, with 8 bases between them. Germline-derived CDR1 and CDR2 are SQVTM and ANQGSEA. The CDR3 DNA follows: TGCAGCGTTGGGTACCAGAACTATGGCTACACCTTC. Protein sequence: CSVGYQNYGYTF.

This rearrangement joins TRBV2 to TRBJ2-1; D remains ambiguous. From germline, CDR1 is SNHLY and CDR2 FYNNEI. The germline V and J ends were trimmed by 5 bases and 10 bases, with 12 bases remaining between them. The CDR3 length is 12 residues. This CDR3 reads CASSPQALEQFF. The CDR3 DNA reads TGTGCCAGCAGTCCTCAGGCTCTGGAGCAGTTCTTC.

V is TRBV27 and J is TRBJ1-1; D uncertain. V was cut by 5 bases and J by 1 base, with 8 bases left in between. From germline, CDR1 is MNHEY and CDR2 SMNVEV (reference sequence). There are 13 residues in the CDR3. The CDR3 here is CASSREKNTEAFF. CDR3 nucleotide sequence: TGTGCCAGCAGTCGAGAGAAGAACACTGAAGCTTTCTTT.

The chain couples TRBV19 to TRBJ2-7, with 15 bases that match TRBD2. The junction had 6 bases not matched to a gene; V was cut back by 1 base and J by 5 bases. CDR3 length equals 17 residues. Germline V gene lookup returns CDR1 LNHDA and CDR2 SQIVND (reference sequence). CDR3 loop: CASSIGSGTSGRNEQYF. The CDR3, as DNA: TGTGCCAGTAGTATAGGATCCGGGACTAGCGGGAGGAACGAGCAGTACTTC.

In its sample, this clone was seen many times. CDR3: CASNSGRDPTYEQYF. DNA of the CDR3: TGTGCCAGCAATAGCGGGAGGGACCCCACCTACGAGCAGTACTTC. The chain carries TRBV7-8 and TRBJ2-7, with 11 bases fitting TRBD2. Trimming removed 7 bases from V and 2 bases from J; junction bases left unmatched: 7. Germline CDR1 reads SGHVS; CDR2 reads FQNEAQ. The CDR3 contains 15 residues.

This sequence joins TRBV7-9 and TRBJ2-5; 7 nucleotides match TRBD2. The CDR3 is made up of 13 amino acids. V shed 8 bases, J shed 1 base, and the junction held 4 bases outside the gene matches. Germline V gives CDR1 SEHNR, CDR2 FQNEAQ (reference sequence). The CDR3 loop reads CASGWTSQETQYF. The CDR3 coding sequence is TGTGCCAGCGGCTGGACTAGCCAAGAGACCCAGTACTTC.

The J gene is TRBJ2-3, the V gene TRBV25-1; 9 nucleotides line up with TRBD1. V dropped 6 bases and J dropped 4; count of bases not matched to a gene: 2. Germline assignment: CDR1 MGHDK and CDR2 SYGVNS. CDR3 size: 13 residues. The CDR3 DNA reads TGTGCCAGCAGAACAGGGGGCGCAGATACGCAGTATTTT. Its protein is CASRTGGADTQYF. The whole variable domain, filled in from reference TRBV25-1 and TRBJ2-3, reads EADIYQTPRYLVIGTGKKITLECSQTMGHDKMYWYQQDPGMELHLIHYSYGVNSTEKGDLSSESTVSRIRTEHFPLTLESARPSHTSQYLCASRTGGADTQYFGPGTRLTVL.

This clone was seen a handful of times. This chain links TRBV9 with TRBJ2-3; TRBD1 matches 10 bases. The V gene end was trimmed by 4 bases and the J gene end by 2 bases; junction bases not matched to a gene: 7. This CDR3 is built from 16 residues. In germline, CDR1 is SGDLS, CDR2 YYNGEE. The CDR3 region is CASSPRQGAFTDTQYF. CDR3 in DNA: TGTGCCAGCAGCCCACGACAGGGGGCGTTCACAGATACGCAGTATTTT.

This sequence joins TRBV3-1 (or the pseudogene TRBV3-2) and TRBJ1-4, with D maybe TRBD1 (5 bases). This CDR3 has 15 residues. V was shortened by 2 bases and J by 6 bases, with 13 bases between the two germline ends. CDR1 LGHDT and CDR2 YNNKEL come from the germline V gene (reference sequence). The CDR3 nucleotides are TGTGCCAGCAGCCAATTCTCGGACATGGATGAAAAACTGTTTTTT. Its protein product is CASSQFSDMDEKLFF.

The CDR3 nucleotides are TGCGCCAGCAGCCAGCGAACTAGCGGGGGGTCAGATACGCAGTATTTT. Its protein product is CASSQRTSGGSDTQYF. The gene calls are TRBV4-1 and TRBJ2-3; 12 nucleotides line up with TRBD2. V was pared by 3 bases and J by 4 bases, with 5 bases of the junction left unmatched. The germline gives CDR1 MGHRA, CDR2 YSYEKL. There are 16 residues in the CDR3.

This clone appeared a single time. The rearrangement links TRBV30 to TRBJ1-5; maybe TRBD1 (5 bases). Germline loops: CDR1 GTSNPN, CDR2 SVGIG (reference sequence). The CDR3 loop spans 11 amino acids. V shed 5 bases and J shed 11 bases, with 13 bases lying between them. The CDR3, as DNA: TGTGCCTGGTCCCAAGGGGAAGCCCAGCATTTT. This translates into CAWSQGEAQHF.

V gene TRBV10-3 combines with J gene TRBJ2-5; 12 positions agree with TRBD2. V gave up 8 bases and J gave up 2 bases; unmatched junction bases: 3. The CDR3 length is 14 residues. Germline V CDR1 and CDR2: ENHRY, SYGVKD. CDR3 protein: CAIGTSGQQETQYF. In DNA, the CDR3 is TGTGCCATCGGGACTAGCGGGCAACAAGAGACCCAGTACTTC.

The V and J genes are TRBV3-1 (or the pseudogene TRBV3-2) and TRBJ2-1, with 11 bases matching TRBD1. The CDR3 loop spans 15 amino acids. J lost 4 bases, V lost 3 bases, and 2 bases had no gene match. From germline, CDR1 is LGHDT and CDR2 YNNKEL (reference sequence). The CDR3 loop is CASSQGTGGYNEQFF. CDR3 nucleotide sequence: TGTGCCAGCAGCCAGGGGACAGGGGGGTACAATGAGCAGTTCTTC.

This chain links TRBV29-1 with TRBJ1-1; 9 bases are shared with TRBD1. V was pared by 2 bases and J by 7 bases, with 5 bases of the junction left unmatched. CDR1 SQVTM and CDR2 ANQGSEA come from the germline V gene. The CDR3 length is 13 residues. This CDR3 reads CSVEKGQGIEAFF. CDR3 DNA: TGCAGCGTTGAAAAGGGACAGGGTATTGAAGCTTTCTTT.

The chain has TRBV19 and TRBJ2-3, with TRBD2 as a possible D gene (6 bases). This CDR3 is 13 amino acids long. The V gene's germline CDR1 is LNHDA and CDR2 SQIVND (reference sequence). Trimming left V 8 bases short and J 2 bases short, with 11 bases between. Written as DNA, the CDR3 is TGTGCCAGTCTTGGGAGGTTCACAGATACGCAGTATTTT. Translating it yields CASLGRFTDTQYF.

This chain joins TRBV5-6 and TRBJ1-3; D may be TRBD1 (5 bases). CDR1 and CDR2 (germline): SGHDT, YYEEEE. The V and J ends lost 7 bases and 1 base respectively, with 12 bases between them. The CDR3 is made up of 14 amino acids. CDR3 sequence: CASSSRVSGNTIYF. The CDR3 bases are TGTGCCAGCTCGTCCAGGGTTTCTGGAAACACCATATATTTT.

This clone was detected only once. The chain uses TRBV6-5 and TRBJ2-7, with 8 bases identical to TRBD1. J lost 2 bases, V lost 2 bases, and 2 bases had no gene match. Germline V lookup: CDR1 MNHEY, CDR2 SVGAGI. CDR3 length equals 14 residues. The CDR3, as DNA: TGTGCCAGCAGTTACGCGACAGGGGCCTACGAGCAGTACTTC. It translates to CASSYATGAYEQYF.

This chain connects TRBV19 to TRBJ2-7; 7 nucleotides agree with TRBD1. From germline, CDR1 is LNHDA and CDR2 SQIVND (reference sequence). Trimming cost V 6 bases and J 0 bases; bases outside gene matches: 8. The CDR3 extends over 15 amino acids. CDR3 amino acids: CASSLSGQSSYEQYF. The CDR3 DNA follows: TGTGCCAGTAGCCTTTCGGGACAGAGCTCCTACGAGCAGTACTTC. Full variable domain (remainder filled in from reference TRBV19 and TRBJ2-7): DGGITQSPKYLFRKEGQNVTLSCEQNLNHDAMYWYRQDPGQGLRLIYYSQIVNDFQKGDIAEGYSVSREKKESFPLTVTSAQKNPTAFYLCASSLSGQSSYEQYFGPGTRLTVT.

The chain carries TRBV4-1 and TRBJ1-5; TRBD1 aligns across 9 bases. The CDR3 loop spans 16 amino acids. Trimming at V came to 3 bases and at J to 3 bases, leaving 6 bases not matched to a gene. Germline V gene sequence: CDR1 MGHRA, CDR2 YSYEKL. The CDR3 sequence is CASSHPDRGNNQPQHF. The CDR3 region has the DNA TGCGCCAGCAGCCACCCGGACAGGGGCAACAATCAGCCCCAGCATTTT.